The next 13 T cell receptor beta chains were all read from a single sample in a study of early T cells in non-severe SARS-CoV-2 infection. TCRdb reprocessed the 5' RACE reads with MiXCR, giving one entry per CDR3 protein. The top ten hold around 3.4% of the sample, which has over 55,000 distinct CDR3 sequences, roughly 8% seen once. The sequencing sample was made of whole blood. The receptors come from an adult who was a healthcare worker with PCR-confirmed SARS-CoV-2 infection or an uninfected control (not recorded which).

The J gene is TRBJ1-6, the V gene TRBV14; the D gene is possibly TRBD1 (5 bases). The length of the CDR3 is 16 residues. Germline V CDR1 and CDR2: SGHDN, FVKESK. The V end was cut by 0 bases, the J end by 8 bases, with 14 bases between. CDR3 sequence (DNA): TGTGCCAGCAGCCAAGATCGGCGTGGGGCCTATTCACCCCTCCACTTT. Translating it yields CASSQDRRGAYSPLHF.

The chain recombines TRBV29-1 with TRBJ2-1, with D perhaps TRBD1 (6 bases). V lost 4 bases to trimming and J lost 8 bases, with 15 bases between them. Germline CDR1 and CDR2: SQVTM and ANQGSEA. The CDR3 runs 13 residues. CDR3 coding DNA: TGCAGCGTTGGCCGAGGGGGATTAGATGAGCAGTTCTTC. It yields the protein CSVGRGGLDEQFF.

V usage is TRBV24-1 and J usage is TRBJ1-5; D unclear. Between the trimmed V and J ends, which lost 5 bases and 2 bases, there was a span of 6 bases. The CDR3 is 13 residues long. CDR1 is KGHDR and CDR2 is SFDVKD in the germline V gene. CDR3 nucleotides: TGTGCCACCAGTGTGGACGGCAATCAGCCCCAGCATTTT. Translating gives CATSVDGNQPQHF.

The rearrangement joins TRBV25-1 to TRBJ2-7; the D is unclear. Trimming cost V 1 base and J 4 bases, with 2 bases left between them. This CDR3 has 11 amino acids. From germline, CDR1 is MGHDK and CDR2 SYGVNS. The CDR3 sequence is CASSESYEQYF. The CDR3, as DNA: TGTGCCAGCAGTGAATCGTACGAGCAGTACTTC.

This clonotype was recorded many times. The V and J genes are TRBV7-8 and TRBJ1-1; a weak D match, TRBD1 (6 bases). Germline lookup yields CDR1 SGHVS and CDR2 FQNEAQ. Trimming removed 5 bases from V and 6 bases from J, with 25 bases in between. The CDR3 spans 17 residues. For the CDR3, the DNA is TGTGCCAGCAGCCCCCTTGGGGGGGGCAGTCCTGTGCCTGAAGCTTTCTTT. Its translation: CASSPLGGGSPVPEAFF.

The V call is TRBV7-2, the J call TRBJ2-7; maybe TRBD2 (6 bases). Trimming left V 1 base short and J 1 base short, with 11 bases between. From germline, CDR1 is SGHTA and CDR2 FQGNSA. The CDR3 is 15 amino acids. Written as DNA, the CDR3 is TGTGCCAGCAGCTTAGGGGGACTCCTTTCCTACGAGCAGTACTTC. Protein: CASSLGGLLSYEQYF.

V usage is TRBV19 and J usage is TRBJ2-2, with 9 bases lining up with TRBD1. Germline V gene data show CDR1 as LNHDA and CDR2 as SQIVND (reference sequence). The CDR3 sequence is 17 residues long. J was trimmed by 4 bases and V by 10 bases; bases with no gene match: 16. The DNA for the CDR3 is TGTGCCACCCAAAGCCGCCCGGGACAGGGAAGCACCGGGGAGCTGTTTTTT. Protein product: CATQSRPGQGSTGELFF. The full variable domain, in which reference TRBV19 and TRBJ2-2 provide the parts outside the CDR3, is DGGITQSPKYLFRKEGQNVTLSCEQNLNHDAMYWYRQDPGQGLRLIYYSQIVNDFQKGDIAEGYSVSREKKESFPLTVTSAQKNPTAFYLCATQSRPGQGSTGELFFGEGSRLTVL.

The chain is built from TRBV2 and TRBJ1-4, with 8 bases that match TRBD1. V was clipped by 3 bases and J by 7 bases; unmatched bases: 13. Per germline, CDR1 SNHLY and CDR2 FYNNEI. The CDR3 covers 17 residues. This CDR3 is CASSDGGQAVSGEKLFF. As DNA, the CDR3 is TGTGCCAGCAGTGATGGGGGACAGGCCGTCTCCGGTGAAAAACTGTTTTTT.

The genes are TRBV12-3 or TRBV12-4 and TRBJ2-7; TRBD1 aligns across 8 bases. V was clipped by 6 bases and J by 5 bases; unmatched bases: 6. The CDR3 is made up of 13 amino acids. The CDR3 loop is CASRRTGKDEQYF. The CDR3 DNA is TGTGCCAGCAGACGGACAGGGAAAGACGAGCAGTACTTC.

The rearrangement uses TRBV2 and TRBJ1-2, with D perhaps matching TRBD1 (6 bases). Germline lookup yields CDR1 SNHLY and CDR2 FYNNEI. The CDR3 contains 13 residues. V lost 7 bases, J lost 4 bases, and 13 bases lay in between. This CDR3 reads CASIGQISYGYTF. In DNA form, the CDR3 reads TGTGCCAGCATCGGACAGATTTCCTATGGCTACACCTTC.

This clonotype has ten or more counts. The chain joins TRBV28 to TRBJ2-7; possibly TRBD1 or TRBD2 for D (5 bases each). V was clipped by 3 bases and J by 1 base, with 10 bases between them. Germline V gene lookup returns CDR1 MDHEN and CDR2 SYDVKM. This CDR3 has 14 amino acids. In DNA form, the CDR3 reads TGTGCCAGCAGTTTTGGGACCGCTTCCTACGAGCAGTACTTC. This translates into CASSFGTASYEQYF.

The J gene is TRBJ1-5, the V gene TRBV5-1; no clear D gene. Germline values: CDR1 SGHRS, CDR2 YFSETQ. V was pared by 0 bases and J by 9 bases, with 10 bases between. This CDR3 region has 13 residues. Here the CDR3 reads CASSLDPAGPQHF. The CDR3, as DNA: TGCGCCAGCAGCTTGGATCCCGCGGGGCCCCAGCATTTT.

This clonotype has ten or more counts. The chain recombines TRBV20-1 with TRBJ1-5; D is perhaps TRBD1 (5 bases). The germline CDR1 and CDR2 sequences are DFQATT and SNEGSKA (reference sequence). This CDR3 spans 14 amino acids. V was cut by 5 bases and J by 1 base, with 12 bases left in between. CDR3 sequence: CSARFRASNQPQHF. The DNA for the CDR3 is TGCAGTGCTCGGTTCAGGGCCAGCAATCAGCCCCAGCATTTT.